These 17 T cell receptor beta chains share one sample of origin, sequenced in a study of memory CD4+ T cells and cytomegalovirus serostatus. Profiling relied on immunoSEQ multiplex PCR, and the TCRdb table lists in-frame clones only, not all of them. Of 80,000 or so clones in the sample, roughly three quarters were seen once. Single viable CD3+CD4+CD8-CD45RO+ cells were sorted as the memory CD4+ T cells. The sequenced sample consisted of memory CD4+ T cells from blood. Every receptor here comes from an adult in good health and CMV-seropositive.

The V gene is TRBV19, the J gene TRBJ2-4, with D possibly matching TRBD2 (5 bases). Germline-derived CDR1 and CDR2 are LNHDA and SQIVND (reference sequence). V lost 4 bases and J 12 bases, leaving 10 bases between the germline ends. The CDR3 is 11 residues long. CDR3 loop: CASSTGLNQYF. The CDR3 bases are TGTGCCAGTAGTACTGGACTGAATCAGTACTTC.

The sample holds a few counts of this clone. This chain connects TRBV7-9 to TRBJ1-1, with TRBD1 matching 9 bases. Trimming at V came to 4 bases and at J to 9 bases, leaving 12 bases not matched to a gene. The CDR3 is made up of 15 amino acids. Germline CDR1 and CDR2: SEHNR and FQNEAQ (reference sequence). The CDR3 DNA is TGTGCCAGCAGCTGGTACCGAACCGGGACAGGGAAAGCTTTCTTT. Translation gives CASSWYRTGTGKAFF.

V and J are TRBV30 and TRBJ1-1; D perhaps matches TRBD1 (5 bases). The V gene's germline CDR1 is GTSNPN and CDR2 SVGIG (reference sequence). Trimming removed 5 bases at V and 1 base at J, with 14 bases between. The CDR3 totals 14 residues. The CDR3 DNA is TGTGCCTGGGCGAGGGGACTGACGAACACTGAAGCTTTCTTT. Protein: CAWARGLTNTEAFF.

V usage is TRBV11-1 and J usage is TRBJ1-2; possibly TRBD1 for D (5 bases). V was clipped by 5 bases and J by 4 bases, with 20 bases between them. The germline CDR1 and CDR2 sequences are SGHAT and FQDESV (reference sequence). The CDR3 is made up of 16 amino acids. This CDR3 reads CASSPIRQNVRYGYTF. The DNA for the CDR3 is TGTGCCAGCAGCCCCATAAGACAGAATGTTCGCTATGGCTACACCTTC.

V usage is TRBV11-3 and J usage is TRBJ2-2; 9 bases fit TRBD2. Germline-derived CDR1 and CDR2 are SGHNT and YENEEA. With V trimmed by 3 bases and J by 6 bases, 5 bases remained unmatched. This CDR3 has 15 residues. For the CDR3, the DNA is TGTGCCAGCAGCTTCGTAGCGGGAGCTGCCGGGGAGCTGTTTTTT. It specifies CASSFVAGAAGELFF. Variable domain in full (rest from reference TRBV11-3 and TRBJ2-2): EAGVVQSPRYKIIEKKQPVAFWCNPISGHNTLYWYLQNLGQGPELLIRYENEEAVDDSQLPKDRFSAERLKGVDSTLKIQPAELGDSAVYLCASSFVAGAAGELFFGEGSRLTVL.

The CDR3 sequence is CASRYQTSGRTDTQYF. The DNA of the CDR3 is TGCGCCAGCAGATACCAGACTAGCGGCCGCACAGATACGCAGTATTTT. The chain uses TRBV5-1 and TRBJ2-3, with TRBD2 matching 9 bases. The CDR3 spans 16 residues. J lost 1 base, V lost 5 bases, and 8 bases had no gene match. The V gene's germline CDR1 is SGHRS and CDR2 YFSETQ.

This rearrangement joins TRBV7-2 to TRBJ2-7; D is perhaps TRBD2 (5 bases). Germline V gene lookup returns CDR1 SGHTA and CDR2 FQGNSA. The CDR3 extends over 17 amino acids. V was clipped by 1 base and J by 5 bases, with 21 bases between them. The CDR3 is CASSLVSRLRAGNEQYF. CDR3 nucleotides: TGTGCCAGCAGCTTAGTTAGTCGACTGCGGGCAGGAAACGAGCAGTACTTC.

This clone was observed at least ten times. The rearrangement links TRBV19 to TRBJ1-5; tentatively, D is TRBD1 (6 bases). Per the germline V gene, CDR1 is LNHDA and CDR2 is SQIVND (reference sequence). CDR3 length equals 15 residues. The V and J ends lost 3 bases and 9 bases respectively, with 18 bases between them. CDR3 protein: CASSIRPGGGLPQHF. The DNA of the CDR3 is TGTGCCAGTAGTATTCGTCCCGGGGGCGGCCTGCCCCAGCATTTT. The full variable domain, in which reference TRBV19 and TRBJ1-5 provide the parts outside the CDR3, is DGGITQSPKYLFRKEGQNVTLSCEQNLNHDAMYWYRQDPGQGLRLIYYSQIVNDFQKGDIAEGYSVSREKKESFPLTVTSAQKNPTAFYLCASSIRPGGGLPQHFGDGTRLSIL.

The chain links TRBV5-6 to TRBJ1-2, with D uncertain. Germline CDR1 reads SGHDT; CDR2 reads YYEEEE. Trimming took off 0 bases at V and 0 bases at J, with 3 bases between the two ends. This CDR3 region has 13 residues. CDR3 protein: CASSLGANYGYTF. CDR3 coding DNA: TGTGCCAGCAGCTTGGGCGCTAACTATGGCTACACCTTC. Together with reference TRBV5-6 and TRBJ1-2, the CDR3 gives the full variable domain: DAGVTQSPTHLIKTRGQQVTLRCSPKSGHDTVSWYQQALGQGPQFIFQYYEEEERQRGNFPDRFSGHQFPNYSSELNVNALLLGDSALYLCASSLGANYGYTFGSGTRLTVV.

This clone was observed once. The J gene is TRBJ1-4, the V gene TRBV7-7; D call uncertain. V lost 5 bases and J 5 bases, leaving 9 bases between the germline ends. The CDR3 is 13 amino acids. The germline V gene has CDR1 SSHAT and CDR2 FNYEAQ (reference sequence). The CDR3 protein is CASSLWRNEKLFF. In DNA form, the CDR3 reads TGTGCCAGCAGCCTTTGGCGGAATGAAAAACTGTTTTTT.

The chain joins TRBV7-2 to TRBJ2-2; D is unresolved. This CDR3 region has 14 residues. Germline values: CDR1 SGHTA, CDR2 FQGNSA. V was cut by 3 bases and J by 2 bases, with 7 bases left in between. The CDR3 nucleotides read TGTGCCAGCAGCTTCTCGCAAAACACCGGGGAGCTGTTTTTT. Residues: CASSFSQNTGELFF.

The chain recombines TRBV29-1 with TRBJ1-3; D not certain. The CDR3 has 14 residues. Trimming removed 6 bases at V and 0 bases at J, with 12 bases between. CDR1 is SQVTM and CDR2 is ANQGSEA in the germline V gene. Here the CDR3 reads CSVDGVNSGNTIYF. The CDR3 nucleotides are TGCAGCGTGGATGGGGTAAACTCTGGAAACACCATATATTTT.

The chain combines TRBV7-9 with TRBJ2-2, with 9 bases fitting TRBD2. Germline CDR1 and CDR2: SEHNR and FQNEAQ (reference sequence). CDR3 length: 15 amino acids. The V and J ends lost 3 bases and 5 bases, in that order; junction bases with no gene match: 4. The CDR3 region has the DNA TGTGCCAGCAGCTTGTTAGCGGGAGTAACCGGGGAGCTGTTTTTT. This gives the protein CASSLLAGVTGELFF.

The chain employs TRBV7-2 and TRBJ2-2; perhaps D is TRBD1 or TRBD2 (5 bases each). This CDR3 spans 15 amino acids. In germline, CDR1 is SGHTA, CDR2 FQGNSA. V shed 5 bases and J shed 6 bases, with 16 bases lying between them. This CDR3 is CASSPSRDRAGELFF. The CDR3 nucleotides read TGTGCCAGCAGCCCAAGCAGGGACCGAGCCGGGGAGCTGTTTTTT.

This chain joins TRBV19 and TRBJ1-5; no reliable D call. This CDR3 has 14 residues. Germline lookup yields CDR1 LNHDA and CDR2 SQIVND (reference sequence). V was clipped by 5 bases and J by 7 bases, with 15 bases between them. As DNA, the CDR3 is TGTGCCAGTAGTTATGAGGCCCTAGGGCAGCCCCAGCATTTT. It specifies CASSYEALGQPQHF. Full variable domain (missing parts from reference TRBV19 and TRBJ1-5): DGGITQSPKYLFRKEGQNVTLSCEQNLNHDAMYWYRQDPGQGLRLIYYSQIVNDFQKGDIAEGYSVSREKKESFPLTVTSAQKNPTAFYLCASSYEALGQPQHFGDGTRLSIL.

The gene calls are TRBV5-4 and TRBJ1-4; D may be TRBD1 (5 bases). Per the germline V gene, CDR1 is SGHNT and CDR2 is YYREEE (reference sequence). This CDR3 comprises 15 residues. Trimming removed 1 base at V and 7 bases at J, with 14 bases between. CDR3 sequence: CASSLRIQGGEKLFF. The DNA of the CDR3 is TGTGCCAGCAGCTTGAGGATCCAGGGCGGTGAAAAACTGTTTTTT.

The rearrangement uses TRBV6-6 and TRBJ2-7; no reliable D call. CDR3 length equals 11 residues. Trimming shortened V by 5 bases and J by 3 bases, and 5 bases separated the two germline ends. Per the germline V gene, CDR1 is MNHNY and CDR2 is SVGAGI (reference sequence). CDR3 amino acids: CASSPDYEQYF. The CDR3, as DNA: TGTGCCAGCAGTCCCGACTACGAGCAGTACTTC.